The clone carrying this T cell receptor beta chain was seen ten or more times. Its antigen is currently unknown. This sample was taken from a study of neurological immune-mediated disorders. A 10-nucleotide random UMI tagged transcripts in template-switch 5'RACE cDNA synthesis. TCRdb used MiXCR to reprocess the 5' RACE reads, holding one entry per CDR3 protein. The sample lists 26,000 or so distinct CDR3 sequences, around 6.3% occurring once. The unsorted libraries were prepared from 2 million PBMCs (stored at -80 C). Findings of the study overall: Patients with HTLV-1-associated myelopathy had the highest level of TCR clonal expansion, whereas patients with multiple sclerosis had the lowest level, falling beneath the level found in healthy controls.

The CDR3 loop spans 16 amino acids. Germline V gives CDR1 MNHNY, CDR2 SVGAGI (reference sequence). J was trimmed by 10 bases and V by 2 bases; bases with no gene match: 8. The chain uses TRBV6-6 and TRBJ2-1, with 13 bases that match TRBD2. What was sequenced was PBMCs. The sequence came from a woman aged 45-65 years in good health. The CDR3 coding sequence is TGTGCCAGCAGTTACACCCGGACTAGCGGGAGTGGGGAGCAGTTCTTC. This sequence encodes CASSYTRTSGSGEQFF.